What follows are 21 T cell receptor beta chains derived from one specimen sequenced in a study of T-cell memory formation after mild COVID-19. TCRdb itself ran the 5' RACE reads through MiXCR, one entry per CDR3 protein. The sample gives more than 250,000 distinct CDR3 sequences, 15% to 20% of which show up once; roughly 22% is in the top ten. The specimen sequenced was PBMCs or a T cell subset sorted from them (not recorded which). These TCRs come from a man aged 18 to 35 who had mild COVID-19 (a few samples of this study predate the infection). Cell type and time point are not known.

The V gene is TRBV20-1, the J gene TRBJ2-3; D not certain. Germline CDR1 reads DFQATT; CDR2 reads SNEGSKA (reference sequence). The ends were cut back, 3 bases at V and 1 base at J, with 11 bases in the middle. This CDR3 spans 14 amino acids. CDR3 DNA: TGCAGTGCTAGTCACCAGGACCGCACAGATACGCAGTATTTT. Translating it yields CSASHQDRTDTQYF.

This clonotype showed up many times. The CDR3 loop is CASSYSTGVDEAFF. CDR3 sequence (DNA): TGTGCCAGCAGTTACTCGACAGGGGTCGATGAAGCTTTCTTT. The chain couples TRBV6-5 to TRBJ1-1; 8 bases map to TRBD1. After removal of 0 bases from V and 7 bases from J, the junction contained 4 bases not matched to a gene. Germline V gene lookup returns CDR1 MNHEY and CDR2 SVGAGI. The CDR3 contains 14 residues.

This rearrangement joins TRBV5-1 to TRBJ2-3; the D gene could be TRBD1 or TRBD2 (6 bases each). The CDR3 is 16 amino acids. V dropped 1 base and J dropped 4 bases, with 16 bases sitting between them. Looked up from germline, CDR1 is SGHRS and CDR2 is YFSETQ. The CDR3 reads CASSLFGGQRPDTQYF. CDR3 in DNA: TGCGCCAGCAGCTTGTTCGGGGGCCAGCGCCCAGATACGCAGTATTTT. Complete variable domain (other parts from reference TRBV5-1 and TRBJ2-3): KAGVTQTPRYLIKTRGQQVTLSCSPISGHRSVSWYQQTPGQGLQFLFEYFSETQRNKGNFPGRFSGRQFSNSRSEMNVSTLELGDSALYLCASSLFGGQRPDTQYFGPGTRLTVL.

This sequence joins TRBV20-1 and TRBJ1-2; no definite D call. The CDR3 contains 16 residues. The germline CDR1 and CDR2 sequences are DFQATT and SNEGSKA (reference sequence). The ends were cut back, 6 bases at V and 7 bases at J, with 27 bases in the middle. CDR3 sequence: CSAPGEERVVLSGYTF. CDR3 DNA: TGCAGTGCGCCAGGAGAGGAGAGGGTGGTCCTAAGTGGCTACACCTTC.

This chain connects TRBV11-2 to TRBJ2-1, with no clear D. Deletions cut 0 bases from V and 9 bases from J, with 15 bases between. Germline V gene data show CDR1 as SGHAT and CDR2 as FQNNGV. The CDR3 is 15 residues long. In DNA form, the CDR3 reads TGTGCCAGCAGCTTAGAGTTCGCCTACATGGCTGAGCAGTTCTTC. This translates into CASSLEFAYMAEQFF.

The chain employs TRBV4-2 and TRBJ2-3; D perhaps matches TRBD2 (5 bases). The CDR3 length is 16 residues. Trimming stripped 1 base from V and 4 bases from J, with 15 bases between. Germline values: CDR1 LGHNA, CDR2 YNFKEQ. The CDR3 DNA reads TGTGCCAGCAGCCAAGTACCCGGGGAAGGTTCAGATACGCAGTATTTT. Residues: CASSQVPGEGSDTQYF.

This clonotype was detected only a few times. The CDR3 loop is CATSAPGAQPQHF. DNA for the CDR3: TGTGCCACCAGTGCGCCAGGGGCTCAGCCCCAGCATTTT. The chain combines TRBV24-1 with TRBJ1-5; possibly TRBD1 for D (6 bases). The germline V and J ends were trimmed by 5 bases and 6 bases, with 10 bases remaining between them. The germline V gene encodes CDR1 KGHDR and CDR2 SFDVKD. This CDR3 comprises 13 residues.

This clonotype occurred a few times. The rearrangement links TRBV12-3 or TRBV12-4 to TRBJ1-2; D is unresolved. V lost 0 bases to trimming and J lost 8 bases, with 7 bases between them. The CDR3 spans 12 residues. CDR3 residues: CASSLASEGYTF. The CDR3 nucleotides read TGTGCCAGCAGTTTAGCTTCGGAAGGCTACACCTTC.

This clonotype was detected ten times or more. This chain connects TRBV3-1 to TRBJ1-1; D not certain. Germline-derived CDR1 and CDR2 are LGHDT and YNNKEL (reference sequence). The V gene lost 0 bases and the J gene lost 3 bases, with 11 bases spanning the gap. There are 15 residues in the CDR3. This CDR3 is CASSQENYRYTEAFF. The CDR3 region has the DNA TGTGCCAGCAGCCAAGAAAACTACAGATACACTGAAGCTTTCTTT.

The gene calls are TRBV7-2 and TRBJ1-1; the D is unclear. Germline V CDR1 and CDR2: SGHTA, FQGNSA. The V end lost 3 bases, the J end lost 6 bases, and 14 bases lay between the germline ends. The CDR3 extends over 14 amino acids. In DNA form, the CDR3 reads TGTGCCAGCAGCTTGACGAGACTTGTGTCTGAAGCTTTCTTT. This translates into CASSLTRLVSEAFF.

V is TRBV5-1 and J is TRBJ1-2, with D possibly TRBD1 on 5 matching bases. The length of the CDR3 is 13 residues. V was cut by 0 bases and J by 8 bases, with 11 bases left in between. The germline CDR1 and CDR2 sequences are SGHRS and YFSETQ. CDR3 sequence (DNA): TGCGCCAGCAGCTTGGGAGACAGTCGGGGCTACACCTTC. Translated: CASSLGDSRGYTF.

V and J are TRBV18 and TRBJ2-3; D ambiguous. This CDR3 is 15 amino acids long. Trimming stripped 3 bases from V and 2 bases from J, with 12 bases between. Germline CDR1 is KGHSH and CDR2 is LQKENI. CDR3 protein: CASSPLFDPTDTQYF. CDR3 coding DNA: TGTGCCAGCTCACCCCTGTTTGACCCCACAGATACGCAGTATTTT.

The rearrangement links TRBV18 to TRBJ2-1; TRBD1 matches 8 bases. Germline V CDR1 and CDR2: KGHSH, LQKENI. V was clipped by 5 bases and J by 10 bases; unmatched bases: 7. This CDR3 is 13 amino acids long. CDR3: CASSSGQVNEQFF. The CDR3 DNA is TGTGCCAGCTCATCGGGACAGGTTAACGAGCAGTTCTTC. Drawing the rest from reference TRBV18 and TRBJ2-1, the complete variable domain is NAGVMQNPRHLVRRRGQEARLRCSPMKGHSHVYWYRQLPEEGLKFMVYLQKENIIDESGMPKERFSAEFPKEGPSILRIQQVVRGDSAAYFCASSSGQVNEQFFGPGTRLTVL.

This clonotype has only a few counts. The chain couples TRBV12-3 or TRBV12-4 to TRBJ2-7, with D possibly matching TRBD1 (5 bases). V was cut by 5 bases and J by 5 bases, with 13 bases left in between. The CDR3 has 13 amino acids. The CDR3 DNA is TGTGCCAGCAGTCCTATTCAGGGTGACGAGCAGTACTTC. It encodes CASSPIQGDEQYF.

This clonotype was seen a handful of times. The chain couples TRBV12-3 or TRBV12-4 to TRBJ2-5, with D perhaps matching TRBD2 (7 bases). V shed 6 bases and J shed 1 base, with 18 bases lying between them. The CDR3 totals 16 residues. In DNA form, the CDR3 reads TGTGCCAGCAGCCAGCTTACGGGGGGCCTCCAAGAGACCCAGTACTTC. Translating gives CASSQLTGGLQETQYF.

V and J are TRBV11-2 and TRBJ1-2; a possible D gene is TRBD1 (5 bases). V lost 1 base, J lost 4 bases, and 13 bases lay in between. The CDR3 runs to 15 residues. Germline values: CDR1 SGHAT, CDR2 FQNNGV. The CDR3 sequence is CASSLGQTAGYGYTF. CDR3 sequence (DNA): TGTGCCAGCAGCTTAGGCCAGACAGCCGGCTATGGCTACACCTTC.

This clonotype was recorded a few times. J is TRBJ1-5 and V is TRBV4-2; the D is unclear. This CDR3 contains 13 residues. Germline-derived CDR1 and CDR2 are LGHNA and YNFKEQ. V dropped 1 base and J dropped 6 bases, with 7 bases sitting between them. CDR3 in DNA: TGTGCCAGCAGCCAAGGATCGGGTCAGCCCCAGCATTTT. This gives the protein CASSQGSGQPQHF.

With respect to this clonotype: Its ends do not fully match the called genes, so a read error is possible. The chain combines TRBV2 with TRBJ2-5; no clear D gene. In germline, CDR1 is SNHLY, CDR2 FYNNEI. The CDR3 loop spans 8 amino acids. In DNA form, the CDR3 reads TGTGCCAGCAGTGAAGGGGACTTC. It codes for CASSEGDF. Based on the CDR3 plus reference TRBV2 and TRBJ2-5, the full variable domain is EPEVTQTPSHQVTQMGQEVILRCVPISNHLYFYWYRQILGQKVEFLVSFYNNEISEKSEIFDDQFSVERPDGSNFTLKIRSTKLEDSAMYFCASSEGDFGPGTRLLVL.

This clonotype has a handful of counts. The CDR3: CSAPDPDDFYGYTF. As DNA, the CDR3 is TGCAGTGCTCCGGATCCAGATGATTTCTATGGCTACACCTTC. The V and J genes are TRBV20-1 and TRBJ1-2; D gene unclear. In germline, CDR1 is DFQATT, CDR2 SNEGSKA (reference sequence). Trimming left V 5 bases short and J 4 bases short, with 17 bases between. The CDR3 runs to 14 residues.

This clonotype has a count of ten or more. V is TRBV5-5 and J is TRBJ2-3; D unclear. Germline V gene lookup returns CDR1 SGHKS and CDR2 YYEKEE (reference sequence). V lost 4 bases and J lost 2, with 5 bases in between. The CDR3 has 12 amino acids. CDR3 amino acids: CASSPDTDTQYF. The CDR3 coding sequence is TGTGCCAGCAGCCCTGACACAGATACGCAGTATTTT.

This clonotype was counted between two and nine times. V gene TRBV24-1 combines with J gene TRBJ2-3; TRBD1 is a possible D gene (8 bases). V lost 6 bases and J 5 bases, leaving 20 bases between the germline ends. The germline gives CDR1 KGHDR, CDR2 SFDVKD. CDR3 length: 16 amino acids. CDR3 DNA sequence: TGTGCCACCAGTAGTGGGCGGCGGGGGACAGGAGATACGCAGTATTTT. Its protein product is CATSSGRRGTGDTQYF.